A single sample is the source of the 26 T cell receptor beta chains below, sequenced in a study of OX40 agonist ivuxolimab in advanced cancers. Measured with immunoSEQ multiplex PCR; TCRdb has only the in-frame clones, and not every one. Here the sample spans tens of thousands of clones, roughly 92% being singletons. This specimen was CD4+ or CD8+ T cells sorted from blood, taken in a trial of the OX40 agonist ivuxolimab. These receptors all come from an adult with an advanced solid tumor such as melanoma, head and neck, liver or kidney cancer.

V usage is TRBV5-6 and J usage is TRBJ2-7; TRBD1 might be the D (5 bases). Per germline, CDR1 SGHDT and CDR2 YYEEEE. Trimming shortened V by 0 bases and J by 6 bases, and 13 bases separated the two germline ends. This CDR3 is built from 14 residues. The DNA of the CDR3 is TGTGCCAGCAGCTTGGTGGGCTTAGGGGCCGAGCAGTACTTC. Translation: CASSLVGLGAEQYF.

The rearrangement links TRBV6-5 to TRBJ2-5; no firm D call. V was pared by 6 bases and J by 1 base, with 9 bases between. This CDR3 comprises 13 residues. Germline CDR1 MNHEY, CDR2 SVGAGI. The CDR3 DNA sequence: TGTGCCAGCAGCCCCCAAAGCCAAGAGACCCAGTACTTC. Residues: CASSPQSQETQYF.

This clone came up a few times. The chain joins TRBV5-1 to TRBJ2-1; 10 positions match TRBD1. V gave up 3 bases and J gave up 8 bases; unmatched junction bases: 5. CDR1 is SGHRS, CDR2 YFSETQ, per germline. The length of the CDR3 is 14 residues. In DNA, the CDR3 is TGCGCCAGCAGCTACGGACAGGGGGTGGATGAGCAGTTCTTC. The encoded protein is CASSYGQGVDEQFF. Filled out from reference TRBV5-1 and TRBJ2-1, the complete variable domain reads KAGVTQTPRYLIKTRGQQVTLSCSPISGHRSVSWYQQTPGQGLQFLFEYFSETQRNKGNFPGRFSGRQFSNSRSEMNVSTLELGDSALYLCASSYGQGVDEQFFGPGTRLTVL.

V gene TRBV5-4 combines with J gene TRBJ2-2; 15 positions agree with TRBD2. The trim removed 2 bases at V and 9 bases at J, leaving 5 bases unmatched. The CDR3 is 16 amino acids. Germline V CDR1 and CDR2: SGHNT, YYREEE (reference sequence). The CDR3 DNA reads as TGTGCCAGCAGCTTAGGACTAGCGGGAGGGCCCCGGGAGCTGTTTTTT. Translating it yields CASSLGLAGGPRELFF.

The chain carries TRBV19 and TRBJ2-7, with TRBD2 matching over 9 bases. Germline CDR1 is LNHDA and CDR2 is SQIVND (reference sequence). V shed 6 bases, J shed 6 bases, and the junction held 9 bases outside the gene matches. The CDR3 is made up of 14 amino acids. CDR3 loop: CASRNSGSESEQYF. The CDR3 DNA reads TGTGCCAGTAGGAATAGCGGGAGTGAATCCGAGCAGTACTTC.

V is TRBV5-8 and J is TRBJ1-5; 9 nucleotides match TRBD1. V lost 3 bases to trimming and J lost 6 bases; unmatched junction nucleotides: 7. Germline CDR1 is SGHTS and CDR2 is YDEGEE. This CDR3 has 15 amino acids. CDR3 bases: TGTGCCAGCAGCTCCCGGACAGGGGCCGTTCAGCCCCAGCATTTT. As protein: CASSSRTGAVQPQHF.

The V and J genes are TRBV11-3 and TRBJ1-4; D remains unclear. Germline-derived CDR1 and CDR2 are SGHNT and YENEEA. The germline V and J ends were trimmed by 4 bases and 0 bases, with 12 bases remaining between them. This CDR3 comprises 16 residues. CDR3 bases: TGTGCCAGCAGCTCCCGGACCCCATCAACTAATGAAAAACTGTTTTTT. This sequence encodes CASSSRTPSTNEKLFF.

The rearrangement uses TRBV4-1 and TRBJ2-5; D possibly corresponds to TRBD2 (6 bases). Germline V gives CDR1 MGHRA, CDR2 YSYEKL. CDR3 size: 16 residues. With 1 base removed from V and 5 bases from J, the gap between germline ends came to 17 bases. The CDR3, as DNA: TGCGCCAGCAGCCAAGTAAGGTCCGGTGGGGGGGAGACCCAGTACTTC. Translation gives CASSQVRSGGGETQYF.

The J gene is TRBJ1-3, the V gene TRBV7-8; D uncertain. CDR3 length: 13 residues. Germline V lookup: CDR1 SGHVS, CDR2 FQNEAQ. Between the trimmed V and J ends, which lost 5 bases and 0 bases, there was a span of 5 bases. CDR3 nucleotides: TGTGCCAGCAGCGTACACTCTGGAAACACCATATATTTT. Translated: CASSVHSGNTIYF. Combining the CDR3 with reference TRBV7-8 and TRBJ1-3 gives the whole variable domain GAGVSQSPRYKVAKRGQDVALRCDPISGHVSLFWYQQALGQGPEFLTYFQNEAQLDKSGLPSDRFFAERPEGSVSTLKIQRTQQEDSAVYLCASSVHSGNTIYFGEGSWLTVV.

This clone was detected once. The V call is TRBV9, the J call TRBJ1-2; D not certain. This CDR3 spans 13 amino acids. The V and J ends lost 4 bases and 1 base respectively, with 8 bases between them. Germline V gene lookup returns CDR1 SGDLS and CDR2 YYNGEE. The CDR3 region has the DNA TGTGCCAGCAGCTCGGGCAGTAACTATGGCTACACCTTC. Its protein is CASSSGSNYGYTF.

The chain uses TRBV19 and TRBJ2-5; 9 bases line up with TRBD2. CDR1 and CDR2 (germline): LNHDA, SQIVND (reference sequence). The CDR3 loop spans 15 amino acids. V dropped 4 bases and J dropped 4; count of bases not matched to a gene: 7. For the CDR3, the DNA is TGTGCCAGTAGTAGCACAGCGGGAGGATCAGAGACCCAGTACTTC. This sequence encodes CASSSTAGGSETQYF.

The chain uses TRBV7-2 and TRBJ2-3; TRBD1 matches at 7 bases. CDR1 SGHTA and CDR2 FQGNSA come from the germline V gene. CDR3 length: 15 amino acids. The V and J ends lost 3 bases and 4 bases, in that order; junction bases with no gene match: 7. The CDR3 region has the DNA TGTGCCAGCAGCTTTAGGGGGCTCTCCGCAGATACGCAGTATTTT. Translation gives CASSFRGLSADTQYF.

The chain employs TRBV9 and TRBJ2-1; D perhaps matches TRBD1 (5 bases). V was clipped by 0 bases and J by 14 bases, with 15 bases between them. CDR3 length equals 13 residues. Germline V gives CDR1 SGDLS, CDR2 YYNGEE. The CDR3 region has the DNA TGTGCCAGCAGCGTAGGAGACAGCCCGAATAAGTTCTTC. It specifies CASSVGDSPNKFF.

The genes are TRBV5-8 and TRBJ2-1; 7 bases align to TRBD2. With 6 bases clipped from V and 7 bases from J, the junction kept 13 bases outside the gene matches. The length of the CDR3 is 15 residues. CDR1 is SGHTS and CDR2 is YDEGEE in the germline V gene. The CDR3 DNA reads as TGTGCCAGCACAATCGAAGGGGCGGGGGAGAATGAGCAGTTCTTC. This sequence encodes CASTIEGAGENEQFF.

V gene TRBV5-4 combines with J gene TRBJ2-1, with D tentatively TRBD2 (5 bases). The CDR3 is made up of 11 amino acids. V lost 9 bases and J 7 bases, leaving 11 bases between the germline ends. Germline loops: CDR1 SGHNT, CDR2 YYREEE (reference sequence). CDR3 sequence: CATKTMNEQFF. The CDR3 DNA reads TGTGCCACCAAGACTATGAATGAGCAGTTCTTC.

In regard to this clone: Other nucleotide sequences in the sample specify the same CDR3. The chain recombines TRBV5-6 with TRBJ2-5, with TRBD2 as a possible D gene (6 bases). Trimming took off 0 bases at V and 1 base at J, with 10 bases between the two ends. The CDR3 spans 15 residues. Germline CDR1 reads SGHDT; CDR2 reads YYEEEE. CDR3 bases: TGTGCCAGCAGCTTGGGAGGAGGGGCCCAAGAGACCCAGTACTTC. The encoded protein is CASSLGGGAQETQYF.

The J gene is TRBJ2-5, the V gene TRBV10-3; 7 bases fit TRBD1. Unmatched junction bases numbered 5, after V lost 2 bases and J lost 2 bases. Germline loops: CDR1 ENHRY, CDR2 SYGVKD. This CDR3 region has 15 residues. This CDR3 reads CAISETDRAQETQYF. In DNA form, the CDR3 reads TGTGCCATCAGTGAGACAGACAGGGCTCAAGAGACCCAGTACTTC.

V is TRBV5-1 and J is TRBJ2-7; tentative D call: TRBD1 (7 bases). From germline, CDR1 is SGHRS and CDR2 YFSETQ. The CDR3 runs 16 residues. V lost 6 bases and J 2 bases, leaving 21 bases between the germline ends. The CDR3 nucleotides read TGCGCCAGCACCCAGGGGGGCACAGCGTCCGCCTACGAGCAGTACTTC. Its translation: CASTQGGTASAYEQYF.

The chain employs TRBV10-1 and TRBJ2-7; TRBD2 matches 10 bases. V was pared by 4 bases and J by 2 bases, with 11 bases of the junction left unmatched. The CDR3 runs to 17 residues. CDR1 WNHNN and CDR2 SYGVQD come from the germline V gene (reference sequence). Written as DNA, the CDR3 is TGCGCCAGCAGTGGGTCTAGCGGGGGTTCTAGTCCCTACGAGCAGTACTTC. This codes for CASSGSSGGSSPYEQYF.

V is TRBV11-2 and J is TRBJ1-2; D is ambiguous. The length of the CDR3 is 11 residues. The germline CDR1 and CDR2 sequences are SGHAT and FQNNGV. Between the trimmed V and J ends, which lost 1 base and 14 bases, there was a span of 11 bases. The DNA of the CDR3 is TGTGCCAGCAGCTTAGGGGGTGGACTTACCTTC. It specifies CASSLGGGLTF.

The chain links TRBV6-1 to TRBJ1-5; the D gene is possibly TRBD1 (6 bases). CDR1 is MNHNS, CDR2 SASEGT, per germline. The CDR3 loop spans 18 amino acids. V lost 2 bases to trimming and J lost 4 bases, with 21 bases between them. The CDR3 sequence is CASSEIFWVGTSNQPQHF. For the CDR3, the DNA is TGTGCCAGCAGTGAAATTTTTTGGGTCGGGACATCTAATCAGCCCCAGCATTTT.

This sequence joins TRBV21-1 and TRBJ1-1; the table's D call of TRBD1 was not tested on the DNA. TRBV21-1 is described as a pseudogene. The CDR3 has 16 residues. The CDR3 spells CASSKDTAAMNTEAFF. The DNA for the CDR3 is TGTGCCAGCAGCAAAGACACAGCAGCAATGAACACTGAAGCTTTCTTT.

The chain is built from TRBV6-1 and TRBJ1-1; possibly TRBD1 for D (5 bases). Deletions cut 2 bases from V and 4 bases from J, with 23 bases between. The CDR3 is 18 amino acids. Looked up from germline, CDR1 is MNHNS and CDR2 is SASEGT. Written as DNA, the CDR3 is TGTGCCAGCAGTGAAAATGGAGGGGCCACCGATGTGGTCACTGAAGCTTTCTTT. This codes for CASSENGGATDVVTEAFF.

This CDR3 reads CASSSPPALATQYF. The DNA of the CDR3 is TGTGCCAGCAGCTCCCCCCCGGCTTTGGCTACGCAGTATTTT. The chain couples TRBV7-6 to TRBJ2-3, with no clear D. Trimming took off 4 bases at V and 8 bases at J, with 16 bases between the two ends. The CDR3 extends over 14 amino acids. The V gene's germline CDR1 is SGHVS and CDR2 FNYEAQ.

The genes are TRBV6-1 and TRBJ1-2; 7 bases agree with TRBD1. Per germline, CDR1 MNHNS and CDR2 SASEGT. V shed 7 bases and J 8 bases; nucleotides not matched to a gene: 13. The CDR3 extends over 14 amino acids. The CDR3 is CASKPAGTAWGYTF. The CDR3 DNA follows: TGTGCCAGCAAACCAGCCGGGACAGCGTGGGGCTACACCTTC.

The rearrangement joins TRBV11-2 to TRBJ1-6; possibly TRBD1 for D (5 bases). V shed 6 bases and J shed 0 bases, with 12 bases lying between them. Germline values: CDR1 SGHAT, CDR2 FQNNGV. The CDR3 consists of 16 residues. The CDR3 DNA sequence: TGTGCCAGCAGGCGAGACAGTAGCTCCTATAATTCACCCCTCCACTTT. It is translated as CASRRDSSSYNSPLHF.